A single sample gave rise to the 26 T cell receptor beta chains below, sequenced in a study of blood T cell repertoires in COVID-19. TCRdb's copy holds only in-frame clones and misses some; the assay was immunoSEQ multiplex PCR. This sample has approximately 200,000 clones, with more than 75% found just once. The sequenced sample consisted of PBMCs or T cells enriched from blood (not recorded which). All receptors come from a woman aged 25 to 39 who had recovered from COVID-19.

The chain is built from TRBV3-1 (or the pseudogene TRBV3-2) and TRBJ2-1, with TRBD2 as a possible D gene (6 bases). This CDR3 spans 15 amino acids. V was shortened by 10 bases and J by 0 bases, with 16 bases between the two germline ends. The germline CDR1 and CDR2 sequences are LGHDT and YNNKEL (reference sequence). The CDR3 protein is CATRGGTVSYNEQFF. The CDR3 DNA sequence: TGTGCCACCCGGGGCGGGACGGTCTCCTACAATGAGCAGTTCTTC.

V and J are TRBV5-1 and TRBJ2-5, with 11 positions matching TRBD2. The CDR3 contains 16 residues. The V segment lost 2 bases and the J segment 9 bases; nucleotides outside the gene matches: 12. From germline, CDR1 is SGHRS and CDR2 YFSETQ. The CDR3 is CASSFRLAGIEGAQYF. The CDR3, as DNA: TGCGCCAGCAGCTTCAGACTAGCGGGGATAGAGGGGGCCCAGTACTTC.

This chain joins TRBV28 and TRBJ2-3, with TRBD2 as a possible D gene (6 bases). This CDR3 contains 18 residues. Trimming shortened V by 6 bases and J by 0 bases, and 22 bases separated the two germline ends. Germline V gene sequence: CDR1 MDHEN, CDR2 SYDVKM. CDR3 sequence: CASSPNLALYPSTDTQYF. CDR3 nucleotides: TGTGCCAGCAGCCCAAATCTAGCGCTTTACCCTAGCACAGATACGCAGTATTTT.

The V gene is TRBV23-1, the J gene TRBJ2-1, with D perhaps matching TRBD1 (6 bases). TRBV23-1 qualifies as an ORF whose function is uncertain. Trimming stripped 3 bases from V and 4 bases from J, with 13 bases between. The length of the CDR3 is 15 residues. The CDR3: CASSHDRPGYNEQFF. CDR3 coding DNA: TGCGCCAGCAGTCATGACAGGCCGGGATACAATGAGCAGTTCTTC.

The J gene is TRBJ2-5, the V gene TRBV6-5, with D maybe TRBD2 (5 bases). Trimming left V 2 bases short and J 5 bases short, with 18 bases between. This CDR3 is 16 amino acids long. The V gene's germline CDR1 is MNHEY and CDR2 SVGAGI. DNA of the CDR3: TGTGCCAGCAGTTACGGGCTAGCTTCTCGCCGTGAGACCCAGTACTTC. This codes for CASSYGLASRRETQYF.

The chain joins TRBV4-2 to TRBJ1-6; 8 bases match TRBD1. V dropped 2 bases and J dropped 14; count of bases not matched to a gene: 8. Germline CDR1 is LGHNA and CDR2 is YNFKEQ. There are 14 residues in the CDR3. CDR3 sequence: CASSQKGQALALHF. For the CDR3, the DNA is TGTGCCAGCAGCCAAAAGGGACAGGCTTTGGCCCTCCACTTT.

Only a few counts were recorded for this clone. The chain carries TRBV2 and TRBJ1-5, with 10 bases lining up with TRBD1. The junction had 6 bases not matched to a gene; V was cut back by 5 bases and J by 5 bases. Germline CDR1 reads SNHLY; CDR2 reads FYNNEI. The CDR3 loop spans 15 amino acids. This CDR3 is CASSSTGTGDQPQHF. CDR3 coding DNA: TGTGCCAGCAGTTCTACCGGGACAGGGGATCAGCCCCAGCATTTT. Filled out from reference TRBV2 and TRBJ1-5, the complete variable domain reads EPEVTQTPSHQVTQMGQEVILRCVPISNHLYFYWYRQILGQKVEFLVSFYNNEISEKSEIFDDQFSVERPDGSNFTLKIRSTKLEDSAMYFCASSSTGTGDQPQHFGDGTRLSIL.

This chain uses TRBV6-6 with TRBJ2-2, with 9 bases aligning to TRBD1. J gave up 1 base and V 8 bases, and 11 bases lay outside the gene matches. The CDR3 has 17 amino acids. The germline CDR1 and CDR2 sequences are MNHNY and SVGAGI (reference sequence). The CDR3 DNA is TGTGCCAGCGCTCGATGGGGACAGGGAGGGAACACCGGGGAGCTGTTTTTT. Protein: CASARWGQGGNTGELFF.

This clone was seen once. The chain employs TRBV7-9 and TRBJ2-5; D is possibly TRBD1 (5 bases). The CDR3 is 13 amino acids. V shed 4 bases and J shed 2 bases, with 8 bases lying between them. CDR1 SEHNR and CDR2 FQNEAQ come from the germline V gene (reference sequence). The CDR3 nucleotides are TGTGCCAGCAGCTGGCGACAGCAAGAGACCCAGTACTTC. Translation gives CASSWRQQETQYF.

This chain links TRBV30 with TRBJ1-6; 7 nucleotides match TRBD1. The length of the CDR3 is 13 residues. Germline V gene data show CDR1 as GTSNPN and CDR2 as SVGIG (reference sequence). V lost 8 bases, J lost 7 bases, and 8 bases stayed unmatched. Here the CDR3 DNA reads TGTGCCCACGCGGGACAGAGAAATTCACCCCTCCACTTT. It specifies CAHAGQRNSPLHF. Using reference TRBV30 and TRBJ1-6 for the parts outside the CDR3, the full variable domain is SQTIHQWPATLVQPVGSPLSLECTVEGTSNPNLYWYRQAAGRGLQLLFYSVGIGQISSEVPQNLSASRPQDRQFILSSKKLLLSDSGFYLCAHAGQRNSPLHFGNGTRLTVT.

This chain joins TRBV7-9 and TRBJ2-1; TRBD1 might be the D (6 bases). Germline V gene sequence: CDR1 SEHNR, CDR2 FQNEAQ (reference sequence). This CDR3 has 15 amino acids. V lost 5 bases, J lost 2 bases, and 13 bases lay in between. The CDR3 DNA sequence: TGTGCCAGCAGCCCTGACAGGAGTACCTACAATGAGCAGTTCTTC. Translating gives CASSPDRSTYNEQFF.

The chain is built from TRBV15 and TRBJ2-5; tentatively, D is TRBD1 (6 bases). The CDR3 contains 15 residues. Germline CDR1 and CDR2: LNHNV and YYDKDF (reference sequence). With 5 bases removed from V and 5 bases from J, the gap between germline ends came to 18 bases. The DNA for the CDR3 is TGTGCCACCAGCCCCGCATCAAGGGGGAAGGAGACCCAGTACTTC. This codes for CATSPASRGKETQYF. Full variable domain (rest looked up from reference TRBV15 and TRBJ2-5): DAMVIQNPRYQVTQFGKPVTLSCSQTLNHNVMYWYQQKSSQAPKLLFHYYDKDFNNEADTPDNFQSRRPNTSFCFLDIRSPGLGDTAMYLCATSPASRGKETQYFGPGTRLLVL.

The V call is TRBV28, the J call TRBJ2-3, with D tentatively TRBD1 (6 bases). The ends were cut back, 5 bases at V and 6 bases at J, with 18 bases in the middle. The CDR3 is 15 residues long. The germline CDR1 and CDR2 sequences are MDHEN and SYDVKM. CDR3 in amino acids: CASSPHDRYGDTQYF. The CDR3 DNA is TGTGCCAGCAGTCCCCACGACAGGTACGGGGATACGCAGTATTTT.

CDR3 coding DNA: TGTGCCAGCAGAGGCGGGAGGGGGTACAATGAGCAGTTCTTC. Translation: CASRGGRGYNEQFF. The V call is TRBV21-1, the J call TRBJ2-1; the table's D call, TRBD2, has no DNA check behind it. TRBV21-1 is listed as a pseudogene. CDR3 size: 14 residues.

The chain employs TRBV18 and TRBJ2-6; tentative D call: TRBD1 (6 bases). Germline V lookup: CDR1 KGHSH, CDR2 LQKENI. V was cut by 4 bases and J by 4 bases, with 11 bases left in between. The CDR3 is made up of 15 amino acids. In DNA, the CDR3 is TGTGCCAGCTCACGGGGGCCCTCCGGGGCCAACGTCCTGACTTTC. Residues: CASSRGPSGANVLTF.

The chain carries TRBV29-1 and TRBJ2-7, with D perhaps TRBD2 (6 bases). Germline CDR1 is SQVTM and CDR2 is ANQGSEA. This CDR3 region has 12 residues. Between the trimmed V and J ends, which lost 5 bases and 6 bases, there was a span of 14 bases. The CDR3 coding sequence is TGCAGCGTTTCCTCGGGGGTAGGCGAGCAGTACTTC. Its protein product is CSVSSGVGEQYF.

The CDR3 region is CASSPPDREGYTF. The DNA of the CDR3 is TGTGCCAGCAGCCCCCCGGACAGGGAAGGCTACACCTTC. J is TRBJ1-2 and V is TRBV3-1 (or the pseudogene TRBV3-2); TRBD1 matches at 8 bases. With 4 bases clipped from V and 8 bases from J, the junction kept 6 bases outside the gene matches. Germline V gene data show CDR1 as LGHDT and CDR2 as YNNKEL (reference sequence). The CDR3 sequence is 13 residues long.

This chain connects TRBV6-1 to TRBJ1-1; D gene uncertain. Trimming shortened V by 2 bases and J by 1 base, and 14 bases separated the two germline ends. This CDR3 is built from 16 residues. The germline V gene has CDR1 MNHNS and CDR2 SASEGT. CDR3: CASSENGERANTEAFF. DNA for the CDR3: TGTGCCAGCAGTGAAAATGGGGAGCGGGCGAACACTGAAGCTTTCTTT.

The chain recombines TRBV28 with TRBJ1-4; 9 positions match TRBD1. After removal of 3 bases from V and 6 bases from J, the junction contained 2 bases not matched to a gene. The germline CDR1 and CDR2 sequences are MDHEN and SYDVKM. The CDR3 contains 14 residues. The CDR3 DNA is TGTGCCAGCAGTTTGGGACAGGGCTATGAAAAACTGTTTTTT. As protein: CASSLGQGYEKLFF.

This chain links TRBV5-1 with TRBJ2-2, with a tentative D call TRBD2 (6 bases). With 5 bases removed from V and 6 bases from J, the gap between germline ends came to 14 bases. The CDR3 extends over 14 amino acids. Germline CDR1 and CDR2: SGHRS and YFSETQ. As DNA, the CDR3 is TGCGCCAGCAGGCAAAATAGCGGACCCGGGGAGCTGTTTTTT. This encodes CASRQNSGPGELFF. Full variable domain (missing parts from reference TRBV5-1 and TRBJ2-2): KAGVTQTPRYLIKTRGQQVTLSCSPISGHRSVSWYQQTPGQGLQFLFEYFSETQRNKGNFPGRFSGRQFSNSRSEMNVSTLELGDSALYLCASRQNSGPGELFFGEGSRLTVL.

V is TRBV18 and J is TRBJ2-5; D is unresolved. Germline CDR1 is KGHSH and CDR2 is LQKENI. This CDR3 has 12 amino acids. The V gene lost 2 bases and the J gene lost 3 bases, with 4 bases spanning the gap. CDR3 residues: CASSPGEETQYF. CDR3 nucleotides: TGTGCCAGCTCACCAGGAGAAGAGACCCAGTACTTC.

V gene TRBV4-1 combines with J gene TRBJ1-5; no definite D call. CDR1 is MGHRA, CDR2 YSYEKL, per germline. Between the trimmed V and J ends, which lost 3 bases and 1 base, there was a span of 13 bases. The CDR3 loop spans 16 amino acids. CDR3 bases: TGCGCCAGCAGCCAGGGTGACAACCCCAGCAATCAGCCCCAGCATTTT. This sequence encodes CASSQGDNPSNQPQHF.

This chain joins TRBV4-2 and TRBJ1-4; a possible D gene is TRBD1 (6 bases). Germline values: CDR1 LGHNA, CDR2 YNFKEQ. The germline V and J ends were trimmed by 0 bases and 5 bases, with 10 bases remaining between them. The CDR3 loop spans 15 amino acids. This CDR3 is CASSQETGDNEKLFF. For the CDR3, the DNA is TGTGCCAGCAGCCAAGAGACAGGAGACAATGAAAAACTGTTTTTT.

The chain is built from TRBV30 and TRBJ2-3; TRBD2 agrees at 10 bases. This CDR3 is 14 amino acids long. Germline CDR1 GTSNPN, CDR2 SVGIG (reference sequence). The trim removed 2 bases at V and 6 bases at J, leaving 5 bases unmatched. The CDR3 sequence is CAWSSGRGLDTQYF. Written as DNA, the CDR3 is TGTGCCTGGAGTAGCGGGAGGGGGCTGGATACGCAGTATTTT.

The chain employs TRBV5-1 and TRBJ1-1, with 8 bases identical to TRBD1. CDR1 is SGHRS and CDR2 is YFSETQ in the germline V gene. Losses at the gene ends were 4 bases for V and 7 bases for J; bases not matched to a gene: 9. CDR3 length: 14 residues. CDR3: CASSLAGGRSEAFF. The CDR3, as DNA: TGCGCCAGCAGCCTAGCAGGGGGCAGGAGTGAAGCTTTCTTT.

The genes are TRBV7-7 and TRBJ2-2; D may be TRBD1 (6 bases). V dropped 1 base and J dropped 0 bases, with 9 bases sitting between them. Germline V gene lookup returns CDR1 SSHAT and CDR2 FNYEAQ (reference sequence). This CDR3 region has 16 residues. The CDR3 reads CASSLVTGTNTGELFF. Here the CDR3 DNA reads TGTGCCAGCAGCTTAGTAACAGGGACGAACACCGGGGAGCTGTTTTTT.